The 20 T cell receptor beta chains below were found in one sample sequenced in a study of T cell responses to AZD1222 COVID-19 vaccine. Profiling relied on immunoSEQ multiplex PCR, and the TCRdb table lists in-frame clones only, not all of them. The data hold 95,000 to 100,000 clones, with about 86% observed a single time. The specimen was peripheral blood, collected on day 0 of AZD1222 vaccination. These receptor sequences come from an adult in good health.

The rearrangement joins TRBV3-1 (or the pseudogene TRBV3-2) to TRBJ1-3, with unresolved D. The CDR3 covers 14 residues. Germline loops: CDR1 LGHDT, CDR2 YNNKEL (reference sequence). V was shortened by 3 bases and J by 1 base, with 7 bases between the two germline ends. In DNA form, the CDR3 reads TGTGCCAGCAGCCAGCGTTGGTCTGGAAACACCATATATTTT. Protein product: CASSQRWSGNTIYF.

The chain links TRBV7-8 to TRBJ1-1; weak D call: TRBD1 (5 bases). The CDR3 has 12 residues. From germline, CDR1 is SGHVS and CDR2 FQNEAQ. Trimming removed 6 bases from V and 7 bases from J, with 12 bases in between. CDR3 bases: TGTGCCAGCAGGGTGGGGGGGAGTGAAGCTTTCTTT. Residues: CASRVGGSEAFF. Using reference TRBV7-8 and TRBJ1-1 for the parts outside the CDR3, the full variable domain is GAGVSQSPRYKVAKRGQDVALRCDPISGHVSLFWYQQALGQGPEFLTYFQNEAQLDKSGLPSDRFFAERPEGSVSTLKIQRTQQEDSAVYLCASRVGGSEAFFGQGTRLTVV.

This clone was seen just once. Other DNA sequences from this sample encode an identical CDR3 as well. The genes are TRBV20-1 and TRBJ1-2; possible D gene TRBD1, 5 bases. Germline assignment: CDR1 DFQATT and CDR2 SNEGSKA (reference sequence). This CDR3 comprises 13 residues. V was cut by 3 bases and J by 2 bases, with 10 bases left in between. The DNA for the CDR3 is TGCAGTGCTAGTGGGACCGCGAACTATGGCTACACCTTC. Translation gives CSASGTANYGYTF.

This clone was seen once. The rearrangement joins TRBV6-2 or TRBV6-3 to TRBJ1-6; D remains unclear. CDR1 is MNHEY, CDR2 SVGEGT, per germline. V dropped 4 bases and J dropped 7 bases, with 20 bases sitting between them. The CDR3 is 17 residues long. CDR3 protein: CASSWSSDGALNSPLHF. CDR3 sequence (DNA): TGTGCCAGCAGTTGGTCTTCGGACGGAGCCCTAAATTCACCCCTCCACTTT.

V is TRBV28 and J is TRBJ1-1; 12 positions agree with TRBD1. Per the germline V gene, CDR1 is MDHEN and CDR2 is SYDVKM. This CDR3 region has 16 residues. The trim removed 2 bases at V and 3 bases at J, leaving 4 bases unmatched. The CDR3 DNA sequence: TGTGCCAGCAGTTTAGGGGACAGGGGGCCATACACTGAAGCTTTCTTT. Protein: CASSLGDRGPYTEAFF.

The J gene is TRBJ1-4, the V gene TRBV28, with D perhaps TRBD1 (6 bases). The CDR3 consists of 16 residues. The V end was cut by 5 bases, the J end by 0 bases, with 13 bases between. Germline V gene sequence: CDR1 MDHEN, CDR2 SYDVKM. CDR3 in amino acids: CASSRSGDATNEKLFF. In DNA, the CDR3 is TGTGCCAGCAGTAGATCAGGGGATGCAACTAATGAAAAACTGTTTTTT. Full variable domain (outside the CDR3, taken from reference TRBV28 and TRBJ1-4): DVKVTQSSRYLVKRTGEKVFLECVQDMDHENMFWYRQDPGLGLRLIYFSYDVKMKEKGDIPEGYSVSREKKERFSLILESASTNQTSMYLCASSRSGDATNEKLFFGSGTQLSVL.

V gene TRBV7-2 combines with J gene TRBJ2-7; unclear D gene. Trimming left V 7 bases short and J 0 bases short, with 13 bases between. In germline, CDR1 is SGHTA, CDR2 FQGNSA. The CDR3 is 14 amino acids. The CDR3 protein is CASTSARSSYEQYF. The CDR3 coding sequence is TGTGCCAGCACATCAGCGCGGAGCTCCTACGAGCAGTACTTC.

V gene TRBV10-3 combines with J gene TRBJ2-1, with 9 positions matching TRBD2. Germline V gene lookup returns CDR1 ENHRY and CDR2 SYGVKD. CDR3 length equals 14 residues. The CDR3 region is CVARGGRDSNEQFF. In nucleotides, the CDR3 is TGTGTCGCTCGCGGCGGGAGGGATTCCAATGAGCAGTTCTTC.

The genes are TRBV7-9 and TRBJ1-5, with unresolved D. Trimming removed 1 base from V and 3 bases from J, with 10 bases in between. The CDR3 is 15 amino acids. Germline V gene lookup returns CDR1 SEHNR and CDR2 FQNEAQ (reference sequence). CDR3 nucleotide sequence: TGTGCCAGCAGCTTAGAAGCAGGAACCAATCAGCCCCAGCATTTT. Residues: CASSLEAGTNQPQHF. Together with reference TRBV7-9 and TRBJ1-5, the CDR3 gives the full variable domain: DTGVSQNPRHKITKRGQNVTFRCDPISEHNRLYWYRQTLGQGPEFLTYFQNEAQLEKSRLLSDRFSAERPKGSFSTLEIQRTEQGDSAMYLCASSLEAGTNQPQHFGDGTRLSIL.

This clone was observed a single time. This chain uses TRBV5-1 with TRBJ2-3; the D gene is possibly TRBD2 (5 bases). Germline CDR1 reads SGHRS; CDR2 reads YFSETQ. Trimming removed 4 bases at V and 2 bases at J, with 20 bases between. CDR3 length equals 17 residues. CDR3 protein: CASSRESDGVPTDTQYF. CDR3 in DNA: TGCGCCAGCAGCCGCGAATCAGACGGGGTCCCCACAGATACGCAGTATTTT.

The V call is TRBV5-4, the J call TRBJ2-3; 10 bases fit TRBD2. The CDR3 contains 14 residues. Germline lookup yields CDR1 SGHNT and CDR2 YYREEE (reference sequence). The V gene end was trimmed by 7 bases and the J gene end by 6 bases; junction bases not matched to a gene: 8. The DNA of the CDR3 is TGTGCCAGCGGATCGACTAGCGGGCCCGATACGCAGTATTTT. Encoded protein: CASGSTSGPDTQYF.

The chain couples TRBV5-1 to TRBJ2-5; D gene uncertain. V lost 1 base to trimming and J lost 2 bases, with 6 bases between them. CDR3 length: 13 amino acids. Germline V gene lookup returns CDR1 SGHRS and CDR2 YFSETQ. The CDR3: CASSLFIQETQYF. The CDR3, as DNA: TGCGCCAGCAGCTTGTTCATACAAGAGACCCAGTACTTC.

The chain carries TRBV28 and TRBJ1-2; D is ambiguous. V gave up 6 bases and J gave up 7 bases, with 18 bases separating them. Germline CDR1 and CDR2: MDHEN and SYDVKM. This CDR3 contains 14 residues. In DNA form, the CDR3 reads TGTGCCAGCAGCCGCCCCCGGGTCCCCGTTGGCTACACCTTC. This translates into CASSRPRVPVGYTF.

A single count supports this clone. The gene calls are TRBV2 and TRBJ2-7, with 7 bases fitting TRBD2. Germline CDR1 reads SNHLY; CDR2 reads FYNNEI. Trimming took 10 bases from V and 0 from J; bases not matched to a gene: 18. CDR3 length: 17 amino acids. The CDR3 here is CATNRGGGSQSSYEQYF. DNA of the CDR3: TGTGCCACCAACCGAGGCGGGGGATCTCAAAGCTCCTACGAGCAGTACTTC.

The gene calls are TRBV25-1 and TRBJ1-3; maybe TRBD1 (6 bases). The CDR3 totals 16 residues. In germline, CDR1 is MGHDK, CDR2 SYGVNS. Trimming left V 0 bases short and J 4 bases short, with 13 bases between. The CDR3 DNA reads as TGTGCCAGCAGTGAATACAGGGGAGCAGACGGAAACACCATATATTTT. Its protein is CASSEYRGADGNTIYF.

The chain joins TRBV3-1 (or the pseudogene TRBV3-2) to TRBJ1-4; D is unclear. Germline lookup yields CDR1 LGHDT and CDR2 YNNKEL (reference sequence). This CDR3 has 15 residues. The V gene lost 0 bases and the J gene lost 5 bases, with 10 bases spanning the gap. The CDR3 nucleotides read TGTGCCAGCAGCCAAGAGGCCGGATGGAATGAAAAACTGTTTTTT. Translation gives CASSQEAGWNEKLFF.

The genes are TRBV11-3 and TRBJ2-1; TRBD2 matches 14 bases. Germline CDR1 SGHNT, CDR2 YENEEA. This CDR3 has 19 amino acids. Unmatched junction bases numbered 11, after V lost 4 bases and J lost 3 bases. CDR3: CASSSSGTTSGRVYNEQFF. The CDR3 DNA reads TGTGCCAGCAGCTCCTCCGGGACGACTAGCGGGAGGGTCTACAATGAGCAGTTCTTC. Looking up the rest from reference TRBV11-3 and TRBJ2-1 gives the full variable domain: EAGVVQSPRYKIIEKKQPVAFWCNPISGHNTLYWYLQNLGQGPELLIRYENEEAVDDSQLPKDRFSAERLKGVDSTLKIQPAELGDSAVYLCASSSSGTTSGRVYNEQFFGPGTRLTVL.

The CDR3 nucleotides read TGTGCCAGCAGTATAGCGGGAGGGGGGGCAGATACGCAGTATTTT. Amino acid sequence: CASSIAGGGADTQYF. The gene calls are TRBV28 and TRBJ2-3; 11 nucleotides match TRBD2. This CDR3 comprises 15 residues. Looked up from germline, CDR1 is MDHEN and CDR2 is SYDVKM. V dropped 5 bases and J dropped 4; count of bases not matched to a gene: 5.

This chain connects TRBV28 to TRBJ2-3; TRBD2 agrees at 10 bases. Per the germline V gene, CDR1 is MDHEN and CDR2 is SYDVKM. The CDR3 spans 19 residues. V shed 1 base and J 0 bases; nucleotides not matched to a gene: 10. The CDR3 nucleotides read TGTGCCAGCAGTTTATATCTGTCCCCTAGCGGGGGTAGCACAGATACGCAGTATTTT. This sequence encodes CASSLYLSPSGGSTDTQYF.

The chain couples TRBV28 to TRBJ1-2, with D unclear. The CDR3 runs 14 residues. V was clipped by 1 base and J by 4 bases, with 10 bases between them. Germline assignment: CDR1 MDHEN and CDR2 SYDVKM. DNA for the CDR3: TGTGCCAGCAGTTTATCAGGCTATGTCTATGGCTACACCTTC. Its translation: CASSLSGYVYGYTF.